These T cell receptor beta chains were read from a single sample in a study of blood T cell repertoires in COVID-19. Profiling relied on immunoSEQ multiplex PCR, and the TCRdb table lists in-frame clones only, not all of them. The sample includes about 130,000 clones, over 75% of them seen just once. Material: peripheral blood. The source of these receptors is a man aged 80 or over with active or convalescent COVID-19. Both conserved end residues are part of each CDR3. A D gene is named only where the DNA matches it firmly. The size entry is marked missing in some rows and otherwise reads once, few, many or a size class.

cdr3_aa cdr3_nt clone_size v_call d_call j_call
CASGVNGNTEAFF TGTGCCAGTGGAGTTAATGGGAACACTGAAGCTTTCTTT NA TRBV19 NA TRBJ1-1
CAITKTGARETEAFF TGTGCCATCACCAAGACAGGCGCCAGGGAGACTGAAGCTTTCTTT NA TRBV10-3 NA TRBJ1-1
CASSLSLAGGITYEQYF TGTGCCAGCAGTTTATCTCTAGCGGGAGGGATAACCTACGAGCAGTACTTC NA TRBV28 TRBD2 TRBJ2-7
CAINRVYDSIYGYTF TGTGCCATCAACAGGGTATACGATAGTATCTATGGCTACACCTTC once TRBV2 NA TRBJ1-2
CASSKIPPGTGPYEQYF TGTGCCAGCAGTAAAATCCCACCCGGGACAGGTCCCTACGAGCAGTACTTC once TRBV2 TRBD1 TRBJ2-7
CASSQEQGYNSPLHF TGCGCCAGCAGCCAAGAACAGGGCTACAATTCACCCCTCCACTTT NA TRBV4-3 NA TRBJ1-6
CASSLQGAFGELFF TGTGCCAGCAGCTTACAGGGGGCTTTTGGGGAGCTGTTTTTT NA TRBV7-9 TRBD1 TRBJ2-2
CASQAGNTIYF TGTGCCAGCCAGGCTGGAAACACCATATATTTT NA TRBV6-5 NA TRBJ1-3
CASSPVSGSTNEKLFF TGTGCCAGCTCACCAGTGTCGGGGTCAACTAATGAAAAACTGTTTTTT NA TRBV18 NA TRBJ1-4
CASSEEESSNQPQHF TGTGCCAGCAGTGAAGAGGAGAGTAGCAATCAGCCCCAGCATTTT NA TRBV2 NA TRBJ1-5
CASCGGATEAFF TGTGCCAGCTGCGGGGGGGCCACTGAAGCTTTCTTT NA TRBV28 NA TRBJ1-1
CASYTGDQPQHF TGTGCCAGCTATACAGGGGATCAGCCCCAGCATTTT NA TRBV24-1 TRBD1 TRBJ1-5
CASSLKPLAGEDEQFF TGCGCCAGCAGCTTGAAACCTCTAGCGGGGGAGGATGAGCAGTTCTTC NA TRBV5-1 TRBD2 TRBJ2-1
CATSRVLLAGGDTDTQYF TGTGCCACCAGCAGAGTCCTACTAGCGGGGGGCGACACAGATACGCAGTATTTT NA TRBV15 TRBD2 TRBJ2-3
CASSSGTNYNEQFF TGTGCCAGCAGTTCCGGGACTAACTACAATGAGCAGTTCTTC NA TRBV5-5 TRBD2 TRBJ2-1
CASRRGDIHNSPLHF TGCGCCAGCAGAAGAGGGGACATCCATAATTCACCCCTCCACTTT NA TRBV5-1 NA TRBJ1-6
CASSSTVANYGYTF TGTGCCAGCAGCTCGACAGTAGCTAACTATGGCTACACCTTC once TRBV5-4 NA TRBJ1-2
CASSPGTSGVTDTQYF TGTGCCAGCAGCCCCGGGACTAGCGGGGTAACAGATACGCAGTATTTT NA TRBV5-8 TRBD2 TRBJ2-3
CASSPFMSQDGTGGYTF TGTGCCAGCTCACCGTTCATGTCACAGGACGGTACGGGTGGCTACACCTTC NA TRBV18 NA TRBJ1-2
CASSERGWIRTDTQYF TGTGCCAGCAGTGAAAGGGGGTGGATCCGCACAGATACGCAGTATTTT NA TRBV6-1 NA TRBJ2-3
CASSKAGLAGGPNVPDTQYF TGTGCCAGCAGCAAAGCGGGACTAGCGGGGGGGCCCAACGTCCCAGATACGCAGTATTTT once TRBV21-1 NA TRBJ2-3
CASSYGDRGLGYEQYF TGTGCCAGCAGTTACGGGGACAGGGGGCTAGGGTACGAGCAGTACTTC NA TRBV6-5 TRBD1 TRBJ2-7
CASSLGVVEGDTQYF TGTGCCAGCAGCTTAGGGGTGGTGGAGGGCGATACGCAGTATTTT NA TRBV7-3 NA TRBJ2-3
CASKGTGGEAFF TGTGCCAGCAAGGGGACAGGCGGCGAAGCTTTCTTT NA TRBV11-2 TRBD1 TRBJ1-1
CASTPGLASYEQYF TGTGCCAGCACCCCAGGCCTAGCGTCCTACGAGCAGTACTTC NA TRBV7-2 NA TRBJ2-7
CASSKERKAVTGGEDPNQPQHF TGTGCCAGCAGCAAAGAACGAAAGGCTGTGACAGGGGGCGAGGATCCCAATCAGCCCCAGCATTTT few TRBV21-1 NA TRBJ1-5
CSARVTYEQYF TGCAGTGCTAGGGTGACATACGAGCAGTACTTC NA TRBV20-1 NA TRBJ2-7
CSVFGLAGANSYEQYF TGCAGCGTCTTCGGACTAGCGGGAGCGAACTCCTACGAGCAGTACTTC NA TRBV29-1 TRBD2 TRBJ2-7
CASSEWGSGRYYNEQFF TGCGCCAGCAGTGAGTGGGGTAGCGGGAGGTACTACAATGAGCAGTTCTTC NA TRBV10-2 TRBD2 TRBJ2-1
CASTFGRGITDTQYF TGTGCCAGTACCTTTGGGCGGGGAATTACAGATACGCAGTATTTT NA TRBV19 NA TRBJ2-3
CASSVGEKGTEAFF TGTGCCAGCAGTGTCGGGGAGAAGGGCACTGAAGCTTTCTTT NA TRBV2 NA TRBJ1-1
CASSWRFRRGHGYTF TGTGCCAGCAGCTGGAGGTTCCGGCGGGGACATGGCTACACCTTC NA TRBV5-8 NA TRBJ1-2
CASSSGRGTDTQYF TGTGCCAGCAGTTCCGGACGGGGTACAGATACGCAGTATTTT NA TRBV6-5 NA TRBJ2-3
CSVSVGEKLFF TGCAGCGTTAGCGTTGGGGAAAAACTGTTTTTT once TRBV29-1 NA TRBJ1-4
CATRYRSYNSPLHF TGTGCCACCAGATACAGGAGCTATAATTCACCCCTCCACTTT once TRBV24-1 NA TRBJ1-6
CASSYLLTGELFF TGTGCCAGCAGTTACCTCCTGACCGGGGAGCTGTTTTTT NA TRBV6-2/TRBV6-3 NA TRBJ2-2